The clone carrying this T cell receptor beta chain has a count of ten or more. The antigen is unknown. Amplified regions were TCR beta CDR3 sequences from RNA transcripts. First-round RT-PCR of the TCR CDR3 relied on the HTBI primer set. TCRdb passed the multiplex PCR reads through MiXCR, listing each CDR3 protein once. The sample includes roughly 800,000 distinct CDR3 sequences, roughly 37% seen only once; the top ten take 7.5% to 9.5%. These data originate in a study of T cells in Graves' hyperthyroidism and ophthalmopathy. Findings and limits, study-wide: Ophthalmopathy stood apart from stable hyperthyroidism in a 13 V-J model.

The study based diagnoses on clinical symptoms, serum thyroxine and TRAb, thyroid ultrasound and orbital computed tomography. Extraction of PBMCs used roughly 9.3 ml of fresh peripheral blood. Between the trimmed V and J ends, which lost 5 bases and 4 bases, there was a span of 10 bases. The CDR3 runs 13 residues. From germline, CDR1 is SGHDT and CDR2 YYEEEE. This clonotype was sampled from a man younger than 35 with Graves' hyperthyroidism. Sequenced material: blood. The genes are TRBV5-6 and TRBJ1-5; D not resolved. The CDR3 nucleotides read TGTGCCAGCAGTACGGGTGCGAATCAGCCCCAGCATTTT. The encoded protein is CASSTGANQPQHF.